A selection of T cell receptor beta chains follows, all from one sample in a study of blood T cell repertoires in COVID-19. The repertoire was sequenced with immunoSEQ multiplex PCR; TCRdb's copy has only in-frame clones and lacks some. The sample contains some 280,000 clones, about 85% of which appear only once. Input material: peripheral blood. Receptors originate from a woman in her fifties or sixties with active or convalescent COVID-19. CDR3s include the opening cysteine and the closing phenylalanine or tryptophan. D genes are given only for firm matches. Some rows mark clone size as missing; the rest say once, few, many or name a class of expanded clone.

CDR3aa	CDR3nt	abundance	d_gene	v_gene	j_gene
CAISTGPGYTF	TGTGCCATCAGTACTGGGCCGGGCTACACCTTC	.	.	TRBV10-3	TRBJ1-2
CASSFGRDYYEQYF	TGTGCCAGCAGTTTTGGACGGGATTACTACGAGCAGTACTTC	.	.	TRBV27	TRBJ2-7
CASSTQAGGWPGELFF	TGTGCCAGCAGTACTCAAGCGGGAGGGTGGCCCGGGGAGCTGTTTTTT	.	TRBD2	TRBV7-6	TRBJ2-2
CASRMGQGLTEAFF	TGTGCCAGCAGGATGGGACAGGGATTAACTGAAGCTTTCTTT	.	TRBD1	TRBV6-5	TRBJ1-1
CASSLADMTGFSYEQYF	TGTGCCAGCAGCTTAGCGGACATGACAGGGTTCTCCTACGAGCAGTACTTC	few	TRBD1	TRBV11-1	TRBJ2-7
CASMRASGTNNEQFF	TGTGCCAGCATGAGGGCTAGCGGGACCAACAATGAGCAGTTCTTC	.	TRBD2	TRBV28	TRBJ2-1
CASSLGLAGATDTQYF	TGCGCCAGCAGCCTCGGACTAGCGGGAGCCACAGATACGCAGTATTTT	.	TRBD2	TRBV5-1	TRBJ2-3
CASSRTSGRDYEQYF	TGCGCCAGCAGCCGGACTAGCGGGCGGGACTACGAGCAGTACTTC	.	TRBD2	TRBV4-1	TRBJ2-7
CASSRTSPYEQYF	TGTGCCAGCAGCAGGACTAGTCCCTACGAGCAGTACTTC	.	TRBD2	TRBV12-3/TRBV12-4	TRBJ2-7
CASSYSGRNTEAFF	TGTGCCAGCAGTTACTCGGGGCGGAACACTGAAGCTTTCTTT	.	.	TRBV6-5	TRBJ1-1
CASSLVTGGANEQFF	TGTGCCAGCAGCTTGGTGACAGGGGGGGCCAATGAGCAGTTCTTC	.	TRBD1	TRBV5-6	TRBJ2-1
CATSDWTGTGYTF	TGTGCCACCAGTGACTGGACAGGGACGGGCTACACCTTC	.	TRBD1	TRBV24-1	TRBJ1-2
CASSPLGTVKETQYF	TGTGCCAGCAGCCCTCTGGGGACAGTTAAAGAGACCCAGTACTTC	.	TRBD1	TRBV7-2	TRBJ2-5
CASSQVRTGAGELFF	TGTGCCAGCAGCCAAGTTAGGACAGGGGCCGGGGAGCTGTTTTTT	.	TRBD1	TRBV14	TRBJ2-2
CASSLQLDYEQYF	TGTGCCAGCAGTTTACAACTAGATTACGAGCAGTACTTC	.	.	TRBV27	TRBJ2-7
CASSPWLTGNYGYTF	TGCGCCAGCAGCCCGTGGTTGACAGGGAACTATGGCTACACCTTC	.	TRBD1	TRBV5-1	TRBJ1-2